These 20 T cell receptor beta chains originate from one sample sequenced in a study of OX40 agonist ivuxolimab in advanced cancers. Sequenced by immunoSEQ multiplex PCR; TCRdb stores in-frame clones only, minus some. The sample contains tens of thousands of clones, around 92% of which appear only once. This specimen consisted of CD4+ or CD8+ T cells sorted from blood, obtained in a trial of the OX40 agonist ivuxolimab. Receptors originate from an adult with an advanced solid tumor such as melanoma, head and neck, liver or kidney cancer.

The CDR3 bases are TGCGCCAGCAATTCAGGGAACGGAAACACCATATATTTT. Its translation is CASNSGNGNTIYF. V usage is TRBV10-2 and J usage is TRBJ1-3, with a weak D call TRBD1 (5 bases). Germline CDR1 reads WSHSY; CDR2 reads SAAADI. Between the trimmed V and J ends, which lost 7 bases and 4 bases, there was a span of 11 bases. The CDR3 contains 13 residues.

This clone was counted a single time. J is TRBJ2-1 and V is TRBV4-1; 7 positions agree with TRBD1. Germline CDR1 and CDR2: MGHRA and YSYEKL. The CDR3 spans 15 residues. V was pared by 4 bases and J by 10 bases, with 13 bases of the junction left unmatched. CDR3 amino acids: CASSPGQVRPFEQFF. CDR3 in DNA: TGCGCCAGCAGCCCAGGACAGGTAAGGCCCTTCGAGCAGTTCTTC.

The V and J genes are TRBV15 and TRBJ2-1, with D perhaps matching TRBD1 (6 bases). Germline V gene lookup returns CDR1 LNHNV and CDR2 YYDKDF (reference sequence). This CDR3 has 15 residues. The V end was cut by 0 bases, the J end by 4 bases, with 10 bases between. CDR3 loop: CATSRDGTLYNEQFF. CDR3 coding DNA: TGTGCCACCAGCAGAGATGGGACATTGTACAATGAGCAGTTCTTC.

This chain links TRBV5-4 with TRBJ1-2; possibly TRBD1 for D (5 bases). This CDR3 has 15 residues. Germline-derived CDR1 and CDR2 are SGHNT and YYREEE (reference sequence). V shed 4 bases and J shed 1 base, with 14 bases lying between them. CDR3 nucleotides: TGTGCCAGCAGCCCCGGGGGAGGGAATAACTATGGCTACACCTTC. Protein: CASSPGGGNNYGYTF.

The CDR3 is CASKRASGSVGETQYF. The CDR3 bases are TGTGCCAGTAAGAGAGCTAGCGGGAGCGTTGGGGAGACCCAGTACTTC. This chain connects TRBV19 to TRBJ2-5; 10 bases fit TRBD2. Germline assignment: CDR1 LNHDA and CDR2 SQIVND (reference sequence). Trimming removed 7 bases from V and 5 bases from J; junction bases left unmatched: 13. CDR3 length equals 16 residues.

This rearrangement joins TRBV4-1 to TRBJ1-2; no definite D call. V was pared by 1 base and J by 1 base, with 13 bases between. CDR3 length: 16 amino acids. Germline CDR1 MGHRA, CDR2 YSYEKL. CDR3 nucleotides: TGCGCCAGCAGCCAAGGAGAAGGGAGGCGTAACTATGGCTACACCTTC. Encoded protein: CASSQGEGRRNYGYTF.

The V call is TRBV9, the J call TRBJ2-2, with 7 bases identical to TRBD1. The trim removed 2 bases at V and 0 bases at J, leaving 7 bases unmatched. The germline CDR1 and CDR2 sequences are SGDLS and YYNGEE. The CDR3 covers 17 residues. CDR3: CASSVTRDRANTGELFF. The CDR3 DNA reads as TGTGCCAGCAGCGTGACCCGGGACAGAGCGAACACCGGGGAGCTGTTTTTT.

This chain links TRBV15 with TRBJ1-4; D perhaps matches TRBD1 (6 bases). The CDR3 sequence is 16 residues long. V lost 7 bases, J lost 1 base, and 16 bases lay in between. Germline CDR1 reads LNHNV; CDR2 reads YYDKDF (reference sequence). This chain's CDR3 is CATKQGGGGTNEKLFF. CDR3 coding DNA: TGTGCCACCAAACAGGGAGGGGGTGGAACTAATGAAAAACTGTTTTTT.

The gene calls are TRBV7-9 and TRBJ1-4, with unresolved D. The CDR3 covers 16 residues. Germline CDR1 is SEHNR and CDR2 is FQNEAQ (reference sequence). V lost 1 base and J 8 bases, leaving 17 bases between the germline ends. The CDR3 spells CASSLGFEGLSEKLFF. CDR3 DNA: TGTGCCAGCAGCTTAGGATTCGAGGGCTTAAGCGAAAAACTGTTTTTT. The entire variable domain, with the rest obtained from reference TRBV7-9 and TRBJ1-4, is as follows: DTGVSQNPRHKITKRGQNVTFRCDPISEHNRLYWYRQTLGQGPEFLTYFQNEAQLEKSRLLSDRFSAERPKGSFSTLEIQRTEQGDSAMYLCASSLGFEGLSEKLFFGSGTQLSVL.

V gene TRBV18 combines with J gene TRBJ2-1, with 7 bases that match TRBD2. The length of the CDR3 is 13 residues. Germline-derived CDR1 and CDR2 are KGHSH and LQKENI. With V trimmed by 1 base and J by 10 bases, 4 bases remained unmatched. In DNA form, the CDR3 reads TGTGCCAGCTCACCACAAACAGCGGGAGAGCAGTTCTTC. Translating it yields CASSPQTAGEQFF.

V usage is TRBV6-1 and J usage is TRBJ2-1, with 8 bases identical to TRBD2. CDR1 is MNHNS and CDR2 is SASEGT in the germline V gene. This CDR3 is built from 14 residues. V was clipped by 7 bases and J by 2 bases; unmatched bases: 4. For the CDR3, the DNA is TGTGCCAGCACCCTTAGCGGGGCCTACAATGAGCAGTTCTTC. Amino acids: CASTLSGAYNEQFF.

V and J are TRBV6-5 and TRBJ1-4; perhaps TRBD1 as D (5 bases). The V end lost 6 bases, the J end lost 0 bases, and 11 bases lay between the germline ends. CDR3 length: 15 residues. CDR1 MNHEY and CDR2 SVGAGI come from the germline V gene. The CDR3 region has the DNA TGTGCCAGCAGCAGGGACGTTTCAACTAATGAAAAACTGTTTTTT. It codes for CASSRDVSTNEKLFF.

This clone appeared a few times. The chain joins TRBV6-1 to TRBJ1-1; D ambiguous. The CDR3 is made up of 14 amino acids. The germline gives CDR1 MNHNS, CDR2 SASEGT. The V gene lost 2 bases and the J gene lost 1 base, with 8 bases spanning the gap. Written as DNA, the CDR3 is TGTGCCAGCAGTGAACACGTCGCGAACACTGAAGCTTTCTTT. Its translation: CASSEHVANTEAFF.

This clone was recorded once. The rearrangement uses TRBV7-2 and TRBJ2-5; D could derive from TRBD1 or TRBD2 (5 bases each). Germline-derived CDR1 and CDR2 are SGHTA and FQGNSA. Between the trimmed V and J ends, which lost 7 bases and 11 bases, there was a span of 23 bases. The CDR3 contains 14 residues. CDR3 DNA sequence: TGTGCCAGCACGCCCCCGTCCGCAGTAGGGGAGCAGTACTTC. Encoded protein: CASTPPSAVGEQYF.

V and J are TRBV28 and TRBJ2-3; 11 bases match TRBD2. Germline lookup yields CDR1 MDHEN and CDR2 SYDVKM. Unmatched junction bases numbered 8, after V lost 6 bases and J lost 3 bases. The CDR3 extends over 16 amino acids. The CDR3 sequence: CASRDFSGRGTDTQYF. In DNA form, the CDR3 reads TGTGCCAGCAGAGACTTTAGCGGGAGGGGGACAGATACGCAGTATTTT.

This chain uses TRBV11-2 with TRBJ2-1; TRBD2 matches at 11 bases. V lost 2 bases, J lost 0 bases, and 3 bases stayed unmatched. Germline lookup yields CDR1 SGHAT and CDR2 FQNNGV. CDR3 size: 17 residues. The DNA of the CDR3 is TGTGCCAGCAGCTTACTAGCGGGGGGCCTCTCCTACAATGAGCAGTTCTTC. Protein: CASSLLAGGLSYNEQFF.

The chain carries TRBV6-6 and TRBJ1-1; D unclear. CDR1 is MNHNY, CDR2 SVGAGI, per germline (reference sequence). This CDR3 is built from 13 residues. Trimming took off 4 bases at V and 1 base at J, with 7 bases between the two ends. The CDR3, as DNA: TGTGCCAGCAGTTGGGCTGGGAACACTGAAGCTTTCTTT. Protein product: CASSWAGNTEAFF.

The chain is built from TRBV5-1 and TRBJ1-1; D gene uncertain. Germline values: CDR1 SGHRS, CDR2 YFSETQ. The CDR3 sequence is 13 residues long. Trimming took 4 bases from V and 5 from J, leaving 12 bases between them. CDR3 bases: TGCGCCAGCAGCCCGGACTTAGATACTGAAGCTTTCTTT. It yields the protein CASSPDLDTEAFF.

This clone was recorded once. The CDR3 here is CASSLVGPGGGGTEAFF. The CDR3 DNA is TGCGCCAGCAGCTTGGTAGGTCCCGGAGGGGGTGGCACTGAAGCTTTCTTT. The chain links TRBV5-1 to TRBJ1-1; tentatively, D is TRBD1 (6 bases). Germline loops: CDR1 SGHRS, CDR2 YFSETQ. The CDR3 is 17 amino acids. V lost 0 bases to trimming and J lost 4 bases, with 19 bases between them.

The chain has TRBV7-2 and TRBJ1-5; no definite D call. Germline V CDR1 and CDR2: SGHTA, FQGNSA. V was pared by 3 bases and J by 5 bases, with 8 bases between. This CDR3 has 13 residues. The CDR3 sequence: CASSLKGDQPQHF. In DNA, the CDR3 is TGTGCCAGCAGCTTGAAGGGTGATCAGCCCCAGCATTTT.